The next 16 T cell receptor beta chains were all read from a single sample in a study of cytomegalovirus exposure and HLA in healthy donors. 60 Vbeta and 13 Jbeta primers were used in PCR. The table came from immunoSEQ multiplex PCR; TCRdb's copy has only in-frame clones and leaves some out. The data include approximately 140,000 clones; the top ten clones carry roughly 1.6%. The sample comprised PBMCs. The source of these receptors is a middle-aged woman in good health and CMV-seronegative.

The genes are TRBV7-9 and TRBJ2-2; 8 bases line up with TRBD1. Losses at the gene ends were 6 bases for V and 6 bases for J; bases not matched to a gene: 6. Germline values: CDR1 SEHNR, CDR2 FQNEAQ (reference sequence). This CDR3 region has 14 residues. As DNA, the CDR3 is TGTGCCAGCAGTCTCCGACAGGGGTCCGGGGAGCTGTTTTTT. Translating gives CASSLRQGSGELFF.

The chain links TRBV2 to TRBJ2-5; D gene unclear. The CDR3 is 13 residues long. V was clipped by 1 base and J by 5 bases, with 8 bases between them. Germline CDR1 reads SNHLY; CDR2 reads FYNNEI. The CDR3 loop is CASSEGPRETQYF. The DNA of the CDR3 is TGTGCCAGCAGTGAAGGGCCCCGTGAGACCCAGTACTTC.

V gene TRBV6-5 combines with J gene TRBJ1-2, with D unclear. The CDR3 has 14 amino acids. CDR1 is MNHEY and CDR2 is SVGAGI in the germline V gene. V was clipped by 4 bases and J by 2 bases, with 11 bases between them. The CDR3 coding sequence is TGTGCCAGCAGTTCCGACTTACGGAACTATGGCTACACCTTC. It codes for CASSSDLRNYGYTF.

This chain connects TRBV1 to TRBJ2-7; the table calls TRBD1, which could not be checked here. TRBV1 is recorded as a pseudogene. The CDR3 totals 16 residues. The CDR3 spells CTSSQENRTSSYEQYV. The DNA for the CDR3 is TGCACCAGCAGCCAAGAAAACAGGACGAGCTCCTACGAGCAGTACGTC.

V usage is TRBV14 and J usage is TRBJ2-7, with a possible D match to TRBD2 (6 bases). The germline V gene has CDR1 SGHDN and CDR2 FVKESK. The CDR3 is made up of 13 amino acids. V lost 6 bases and J lost 3, with 12 bases in between. The CDR3 here is CASREAGIYEQYF. In nucleotides, the CDR3 is TGTGCCAGCAGAGAAGCGGGTATCTACGAGCAGTACTTC.

The chain is built from TRBV7-2 and TRBJ1-6, with 7 bases fitting TRBD1. The CDR3 sequence is 14 residues long. The ends lost 5 bases at V and 6 bases at J; junction bases unmatched: 4. Germline CDR1 SGHTA, CDR2 FQGNSA. The CDR3 DNA reads as TGTGCCAGCAGCCGCGGGACAGTTAATTCACCCCTCCACTTT. Its protein is CASSRGTVNSPLHF.

This sequence joins TRBV5-4 and TRBJ1-2, with 8 bases identical to TRBD1. Germline lookup yields CDR1 SGHNT and CDR2 YYREEE (reference sequence). The CDR3 is 15 residues long. V lost 4 bases and J lost 3; bases outside the gene matches: 8. The CDR3 loop reads CASSLGLTGDYGYTF. DNA for the CDR3: TGTGCCAGCAGCCTAGGTTTGACAGGGGACTATGGCTACACCTTC.

V gene TRBV7-8 combines with J gene TRBJ1-3; D is ambiguous. V lost 1 base and J lost 0, with 7 bases in between. This CDR3 has 15 residues. Germline values: CDR1 SGHVS, CDR2 FQNEAQ. The chain's CDR3 is CASSLVAFSGNTIYF. The DNA for the CDR3 is TGTGCCAGCAGCTTAGTAGCTTTCTCTGGAAACACCATATATTTT. The full variable domain, its missing parts supplied by reference TRBV7-8 and TRBJ1-3, is GAGVSQSPRYKVAKRGQDVALRCDPISGHVSLFWYQQALGQGPEFLTYFQNEAQLDKSGLPSDRFFAERPEGSVSTLKIQRTQQEDSAVYLCASSLVAFSGNTIYFGEGSWLTVV.

The chain uses TRBV6-5 and TRBJ2-7; D is perhaps TRBD2 (6 bases). Germline V CDR1 and CDR2: MNHEY, SVGAGI. CDR3 size: 15 residues. The ends were cut back, 6 bases at V and 1 base at J, with 16 bases in the middle. CDR3 residues: CASSSGTGLSYEQYF. For the CDR3, the DNA is TGTGCCAGCAGCTCCGGGACGGGACTTTCCTACGAGCAGTACTTC.

V is TRBV7-3 and J is TRBJ1-1, with 7 bases matching TRBD1. The ends lost 4 bases at V and 1 base at J; junction bases unmatched: 6. The CDR3 runs 15 residues. Per germline, CDR1 SGHTA and CDR2 FQGTGA. Here the CDR3 DNA reads TGTGCCAGCAGCTCCCTGACAGGGAAGAACACTGAAGCTTTCTTT. Its protein is CASSSLTGKNTEAFF. Full variable domain (missing parts from reference TRBV7-3 and TRBJ1-1): GAGVSQTPSNKVTEKGKYVELRCDPISGHTALYWYRQSLGQGPEFLIYFQGTGAADDSGLPNDRFFAVRPEGSVSTLKIQRTERGDSAVYLCASSSLTGKNTEAFFGQGTRLTVV.

This chain uses TRBV2 with TRBJ2-7; possible D gene TRBD2, 5 bases. Germline lookup yields CDR1 SNHLY and CDR2 FYNNEI. CDR3 length: 14 residues. Trimming stripped 6 bases from V and 4 bases from J, with 16 bases between. This CDR3 reads CASRPNQGGYEQYF. In DNA, the CDR3 is TGTGCCAGCAGGCCGAACCAAGGAGGATACGAGCAGTACTTC.

The chain combines TRBV28 with TRBJ2-7, with D possibly TRBD1 on 5 matching bases. This CDR3 has 15 amino acids. Germline CDR1 MDHEN, CDR2 SYDVKM. The ends were cut back, 1 base at V and 2 bases at J, with 12 bases in the middle. CDR3 protein: CASSLLGLETYEQYF. The CDR3 bases are TGTGCCAGCAGTTTATTGGGGCTGGAGACCTACGAGCAGTACTTC. Complete variable domain (other parts from reference TRBV28 and TRBJ2-7): DVKVTQSSRYLVKRTGEKVFLECVQDMDHENMFWYRQDPGLGLRLIYFSYDVKMKEKGDIPEGYSVSREKKERFSLILESASTNQTSMYLCASSLLGLETYEQYFGPGTRLTVT.

V and J are TRBV6-5 and TRBJ2-1; 7 bases map to TRBD1. The V segment lost 4 bases and the J segment 2 bases; nucleotides outside the gene matches: 2. There are 14 residues in the CDR3. CDR1 is MNHEY and CDR2 is SVGAGI in the germline V gene. The CDR3 DNA reads as TGTGCCAGCAGTTGGCAGGGGGCCTACAATGAGCAGTTCTTC. Translated, it gives CASSWQGAYNEQFF.

The chain links TRBV14 to TRBJ2-6; possibly TRBD1 for D (7 bases). Germline CDR1 reads SGHDN; CDR2 reads FVKESK. The CDR3 has 16 amino acids. Trimming shortened V by 6 bases and J by 4 bases, and 16 bases separated the two germline ends. This CDR3 reads CASSQGGSPGANVLTF. Written as DNA, the CDR3 is TGTGCCAGCAGTCAGGGGGGAAGTCCCGGGGCCAACGTCCTGACTTTC.

This rearrangement joins TRBV10-3 to TRBJ1-5; a weak D match, TRBD1 (5 bases). Trimming removed 3 bases at V and 0 bases at J, with 12 bases between. CDR3 length: 16 amino acids. Germline CDR1 ENHRY, CDR2 SYGVKD. For the CDR3, the DNA is TGTGCCATCAGTGACGTCCAGGGAAATAGCAATCAGCCCCAGCATTTT. Amino acid sequence: CAISDVQGNSNQPQHF.

The chain has TRBV29-1 and TRBJ1-2; possibly TRBD1 for D (6 bases). The CDR3 length is 11 residues. CDR1 and CDR2 from the germline V gene are SQVTM and ANQGSEA. Trimming shortened V by 3 bases and J by 6 bases, and 8 bases separated the two germline ends. CDR3 in DNA: TGCAGCGTTGACAGGGGAAATGGCTACACCTTC. This gives the protein CSVDRGNGYTF.